This TCR beta chain was recovered during a study of blood T cell repertoires in COVID-19. Study background: PBMCs, B-cell-depleted T cells, or T cells provided the cDNA or gDNA that made up the material.

The table came from immunoSEQ multiplex PCR; TCRdb's copy has only in-frame clones and leaves some out. The sample shows around 460,000 clones, around 90% of them seen only once. Germline CDR1 and CDR2: SGHVS and FNYEAQ. There are 15 residues in the CDR3. Trimming cost V 4 bases and J 4 bases, with 14 bases left between them. The specimen was peripheral blood. The TCR comes from a man between 18 and 35 years old with COVID-19, enrolled during active disease. The chain has TRBV7-6 and TRBJ1-3; a possible D gene is TRBD1 (5 bases). CDR3 coding DNA: TGTGCCAGCAGCTCCGAACCAGGGTGGGGAAACACCATATATTTT. Residues: CASSSEPGWGNTIYF.